A single sample gave rise to the 30 T cell receptor beta chains below, sequenced in a study of blood T cell repertoires in COVID-19 (dated by TCRdb to 2018 to 2020). The library was obtained by the immunoSEQ multiplex PCR assay. Drawn from immuneACCESS, this table holds only the in-frame rearrangements with V and J called that TCRdb kept. Clones are partly lost; checked studies trace under half to an unresolved V gene and leave the rest unexplained. This sample has around 290,000 clones in its table, and around 89% of those were observed once. The ten top clones hold approximately 4.2% of the sample. Specimen: peripheral blood. These receptors came from a man between 40 and 49 years old with acute or convalescent COVID-19.

The genes are TRBV28 and TRBJ1-4, with no clear D. V shed 1 base and J shed 12 bases, with 9 bases lying between them. The CDR3 spans 12 residues. The germline V gene encodes CDR1 MDHEN and CDR2 SYDVKM. This CDR3 reads CASSLSIGQLFF. The CDR3, as DNA: TGTGCCAGCAGTTTATCAATTGGGCAACTGTTTTTT.

The rearrangement uses TRBV7-8 and TRBJ2-3, with TRBD2 matching over 11 bases. This CDR3 region has 17 residues. Germline V gene data show CDR1 as SGHVS and CDR2 as FQNEAQ. With 5 bases clipped from V and 6 bases from J, the junction kept 13 bases outside the gene matches. The CDR3 reads CASSPLRIAGGSDTQYF. The CDR3 region has the DNA TGTGCCAGCAGCCCCCTTCGCATAGCGGGGGGGTCCGATACGCAGTATTTT.

The rearrangement joins TRBV7-8 to TRBJ2-7; D may be TRBD2 (5 bases). The CDR3 spans 15 residues. V was cut by 4 bases and J by 4 bases, with 17 bases left in between. Per the germline V gene, CDR1 is SGHVS and CDR2 is FQNEAQ. The CDR3 DNA sequence: TGTGCCAGCAGCTCTAGCAGGATCTCGGGATACGAGCAGTACTTC. Translated, it gives CASSSSRISGYEQYF.

The chain is built from TRBV12-5 and TRBJ1-5; D unclear. This CDR3 contains 11 residues. CDR1 and CDR2 (germline): LGHNT, FRNRAP. V dropped 6 bases and J dropped 9 bases, with 9 bases sitting between them. As DNA, the CDR3 is TGTGCTAGTGGAGCTGCGGGGCCCCAGCATTTT. Encoded protein: CASGAAGPQHF.

V and J are TRBV6-5 and TRBJ1-3; a weak D match, TRBD1 (5 bases). Germline CDR1 and CDR2: MNHEY and SVGAGI. V gave up 8 bases and J gave up 0 bases, with 11 bases separating them. The CDR3 loop spans 14 amino acids. This CDR3 reads CASGSDISGNTIYF. The DNA for the CDR3 is TGTGCCAGCGGTTCGGACATCTCTGGAAACACCATATATTTT.

CDR3 region: CATSRDGGHEQYF. The DNA of the CDR3 is TGTGCCACCAGCAGAGACGGGGGGCACGAGCAGTACTTC. The J gene is TRBJ2-7, the V gene TRBV15, with D perhaps matching TRBD2 (7 bases). There are 13 residues in the CDR3. The germline V and J ends were trimmed by 0 bases and 5 bases, with 8 bases remaining between them. Germline V CDR1 and CDR2: LNHNV, YYDKDF (reference sequence).

The chain uses TRBV5-5 and TRBJ2-3, with D tentatively TRBD1 (6 bases). With 6 bases removed from V and 4 bases from J, the gap between germline ends came to 21 bases. Germline V gene lookup returns CDR1 SGHKS and CDR2 YYEKEE (reference sequence). CDR3 length: 16 amino acids. CDR3 protein: CASTPTYRVRADTQYF. CDR3 bases: TGTGCCAGCACACCCACCTACAGGGTGAGAGCAGATACGCAGTATTTT. The whole variable domain, remainder taken from reference TRBV5-5 and TRBJ2-3, is DAGVTQSPTHLIKTRGQQVTLRCSPISGHKSVSWYQQVLGQGPQFIFQYYEKEERGRGNFPDRFSARQFPNYSSELNVNALLLGDSALYLCASTPTYRVRADTQYFGPGTRLTVL.

V is TRBV6-6 and J is TRBJ1-2; TRBD1 matches at 8 bases. Losses at the gene ends were 5 bases for V and 1 base for J; bases not matched to a gene: 6. The CDR3 has 15 amino acids. Germline values: CDR1 MNHNY, CDR2 SVGAGI (reference sequence). CDR3 in amino acids: CASSPPGQGNYGYTF. The CDR3 DNA is TGTGCCAGCAGTCCACCCGGACAGGGTAACTATGGCTACACCTTC.

V is TRBV10-3 and J is TRBJ1-1, with 11 bases lining up with TRBD1. Germline lookup yields CDR1 ENHRY and CDR2 SYGVKD. CDR3 length: 15 amino acids. V shed 6 bases and J 4 bases; nucleotides not matched to a gene: 7. The CDR3 coding sequence is TGTGCCATCAGAGCGGACAGGGGGCGTTTCACTGAAGCTTTCTTT. It translates to CAIRADRGRFTEAFF.

This clone has just one count. This chain uses TRBV5-6 with TRBJ1-1, with TRBD1 as a possible D gene (5 bases). The CDR3 length is 14 residues. CDR1 is SGHDT, CDR2 YYEEEE, per germline. V lost 0 bases to trimming and J lost 6 bases, with 12 bases between them. The CDR3 region is CASSLVPTGAEAFF. The CDR3 DNA sequence: TGTGCCAGCAGCTTGGTCCCGACGGGGGCTGAAGCTTTCTTT.

This clone showed up just once. V and J are TRBV6-1 and TRBJ1-4; D unresolved. This CDR3 spans 15 amino acids. Germline assignment: CDR1 MNHNS and CDR2 SASEGT. Trimming took off 0 bases at V and 8 bases at J, with 13 bases between the two ends. The CDR3 DNA reads TGTGCCAGCAGTGAAGCAGGGAGTCATGCGGAAAAACTGTTTTTT. It encodes CASSEAGSHAEKLFF.

This chain joins TRBV14 and TRBJ2-3; D remains unclear. The V gene lost 1 base and the J gene lost 8 bases, with 4 bases spanning the gap. The CDR3 consists of 11 residues. Looked up from germline, CDR1 is SGHDN and CDR2 is FVKESK. The DNA for the CDR3 is TGTGCCAGCAGCCAAGCGGGTACGCAGTATTTT. Translated, it gives CASSQAGTQYF.

This sequence joins TRBV28 and TRBJ1-2; 9 bases are shared with TRBD1. Germline CDR1 reads MDHEN; CDR2 reads SYDVKM. This CDR3 comprises 16 residues. V lost 5 bases, J lost 7 bases, and 14 bases stayed unmatched. The CDR3 bases are TGTGCCAGCAGTCTTCCCAGAACAGGGACAGGGTCTGGCTACACCTTC. Amino acid sequence: CASSLPRTGTGSGYTF.

V and J are TRBV28 and TRBJ2-3; unclear D gene. Trimming left V 6 bases short and J 4 bases short, with 8 bases between. The CDR3 has 12 residues. The V gene's germline CDR1 is MDHEN and CDR2 SYDVKM. CDR3 coding DNA: TGTGCCAGCAGCCCGGCGGCAGATACGCAGTATTTT. Residues: CASSPAADTQYF.

The genes are TRBV7-2 and TRBJ1-6; a weak D match, TRBD1 (5 bases). Trimming shortened V by 0 bases and J by 11 bases, and 8 bases separated the two germline ends. CDR1 and CDR2 (germline): SGHTA, FQGNSA. The CDR3 extends over 13 amino acids. This CDR3 is CASSLARGAPLHF. The CDR3 bases are TGTGCCAGCAGCTTAGCGCGGGGGGCACCCCTCCACTTT.

This clone was observed a few times. The rearrangement joins TRBV7-3 to TRBJ2-2; 7 bases agree with TRBD1. Germline V gene lookup returns CDR1 SGHTA and CDR2 FQGTGA. The CDR3 is 15 amino acids. J was trimmed by 7 bases and V by 5 bases; bases with no gene match: 10. The CDR3 reads CASSPGGQGDGELFF. CDR3 nucleotide sequence: TGTGCCAGCAGCCCCGGCGGGCAGGGGGACGGGGAGCTGTTTTTT.

The chain recombines TRBV30 with TRBJ1-5; possible D gene TRBD1, 5 bases. V lost 1 base to trimming and J lost 4 bases, with 8 bases between them. The CDR3 consists of 13 residues. CDR1 and CDR2 (germline): GTSNPN, SVGIG (reference sequence). The DNA for the CDR3 is TGTGCCTGGAGTGGAGACAGTAATCAGCCCCAGCATTTT. Translated: CAWSGDSNQPQHF.

The sample holds one count of this clone. The genes are TRBV3-1 (or the pseudogene TRBV3-2) and TRBJ1-5, with TRBD1 identical over 9 bases. Germline V gene data show CDR1 as LGHDT and CDR2 as YNNKEL (reference sequence). The J segment lost 6 bases and the V segment lost 4 bases, leaving 7 bases of the junction unmatched. The length of the CDR3 is 15 residues. CDR3 residues: CASSRGGQGFQPQHF. The CDR3 coding sequence is TGTGCCAGCAGCCGTGGGGGACAGGGATTTCAGCCCCAGCATTTT.

The chain links TRBV6-6 to TRBJ1-1, with D perhaps matching TRBD1 (5 bases). The CDR3 sequence is 14 residues long. CDR1 MNHNY and CDR2 SVGAGI come from the germline V gene (reference sequence). The germline V and J ends were trimmed by 0 bases and 5 bases, with 10 bases remaining between them. In DNA form, the CDR3 reads TGTGCCAGCAGTTACTCGTGGGGGGGGACTGAAGCTTTCTTT. Protein sequence: CASSYSWGGTEAFF.

The J gene is TRBJ2-3, the V gene TRBV4-1, with 7 bases that match TRBD2. There are 15 residues in the CDR3. The germline V gene has CDR1 MGHRA and CDR2 YSYEKL. After removal of 1 base from V and 4 bases from J, the junction contained 5 bases not matched to a gene. CDR3 nucleotide sequence: TGCGCCAGCAGCCAAGTTAGCGGGTGGGCAGATACGCAGTATTTT. It yields the protein CASSQVSGWADTQYF.

The chain combines TRBV5-6 with TRBJ1-2, with D hard to call. The CDR3 spans 12 residues. Deletions cut 1 base from V and 4 bases from J, with 5 bases between. Germline CDR1 and CDR2: SGHDT and YYEEEE. The CDR3 protein is CASSLQAYGYTF. The CDR3 DNA reads TGTGCCAGCAGCTTGCAGGCCTATGGCTACACCTTC. Looking up the rest from reference TRBV5-6 and TRBJ1-2 gives the full variable domain: DAGVTQSPTHLIKTRGQQVTLRCSPKSGHDTVSWYQQALGQGPQFIFQYYEEEERQRGNFPDRFSGHQFPNYSSELNVNALLLGDSALYLCASSLQAYGYTFGSGTRLTVV.

As to this clone: This CDR3 is also generated by other DNA sequences in the sample. This chain links TRBV12-5 with TRBJ1-1; D is possibly TRBD1 (5 bases). CDR1 is LGHNT and CDR2 is FRNRAP in the germline V gene. The CDR3 spans 14 residues. With 3 bases removed from V and 1 base from J, the gap between germline ends came to 9 bases. CDR3 sequence reads: CASGLGVRNTEAFF. CDR3 nucleotide sequence: TGTGCTAGTGGTTTAGGGGTTAGGAACACTGAAGCTTTCTTT.

This clone has only a few counts. This rearrangement joins TRBV6-4 to TRBJ2-6; 8 nucleotides agree with TRBD1. CDR1 is MRHNA and CDR2 is SNTAGT in the germline V gene. The V segment lost 0 bases and the J segment 2 bases; nucleotides outside the gene matches: 6. The CDR3 runs to 18 residues. The CDR3 bases are TGTGCCAGCAGTGACTCGGCAGGGGGCTTCGCTGGGGCCAACGTCCTGACTTTC. Translated: CASSDSAGGFAGANVLTF.

The chain combines TRBV2 with TRBJ2-2, with D maybe TRBD2 (5 bases). The germline V gene encodes CDR1 SNHLY and CDR2 FYNNEI. CDR3 length: 17 residues. V was pared by 1 base and J by 5 bases, with 17 bases between. The CDR3 reads CASSEVVANMGTGELFF. The CDR3 nucleotides read TGTGCCAGCAGTGAAGTGGTAGCGAACATGGGGACCGGGGAGCTGTTTTTT.

This clone was seen a handful of times. The genes are TRBV5-4 and TRBJ1-2; 11 bases are shared with TRBD1. The CDR3 is 16 residues long. V lost 4 bases and J lost 8; bases outside the gene matches: 13. Germline V gene data show CDR1 as SGHNT and CDR2 as YYREEE (reference sequence). CDR3 nucleotide sequence: TGTGCCAGCAGCCGAAATTCCGGGACAGGGGGTAAGGGCTACACCTTC. Protein sequence: CASSRNSGTGGKGYTF.

The V call is TRBV6-1, the J call TRBJ1-1, with TRBD1 matching over 8 bases. After removal of 4 bases from V and 2 bases from J, the junction contained 9 bases not matched to a gene. Germline CDR1 and CDR2: MNHNS and SASEGT. The CDR3 length is 16 residues. CDR3: CASSVAGGAGNTEAFF. In DNA form, the CDR3 reads TGTGCCAGCAGTGTGGCAGGGGGCGCGGGAAACACTGAAGCTTTCTTT.

The chain combines TRBV6-1 with TRBJ1-2, with D unclear. This CDR3 has 14 residues. The V end lost 0 bases, the J end lost 7 bases, and 12 bases lay between the germline ends. Germline lookup yields CDR1 MNHNS and CDR2 SASEGT. The CDR3 here is CASSEAEGRGGYTF. The DNA of the CDR3 is TGTGCCAGCAGTGAAGCTGAGGGTCGAGGTGGCTACACCTTC.

The gene calls are TRBV5-1 and TRBJ2-2; D gene ambiguous. Germline V gene lookup returns CDR1 SGHRS and CDR2 YFSETQ. Trimming left V 0 bases short and J 6 bases short, with 18 bases between. The CDR3 totals 17 residues. The CDR3 loop reads CASSLEVVTDHPGELFF. The CDR3 nucleotides read TGCGCCAGCAGCTTGGAGGTCGTTACAGATCATCCCGGGGAGCTGTTTTTT. The full variable domain, rest sourced from reference TRBV5-1 and TRBJ2-2, is KAGVTQTPRYLIKTRGQQVTLSCSPISGHRSVSWYQQTPGQGLQFLFEYFSETQRNKGNFPGRFSGRQFSNSRSEMNVSTLELGDSALYLCASSLEVVTDHPGELFFGEGSRLTVL.

Comment on this clone: This sample also contains other DNA sequences that code for the same CDR3. The chain links TRBV20-1 to TRBJ1-3, with D hard to call. Trimming removed 2 bases at V and 4 bases at J, with 3 bases between. The germline V gene has CDR1 DFQATT and CDR2 SNEGSKA (reference sequence). This CDR3 region has 11 residues. The CDR3 sequence: CSARSGNTIYF. Written as DNA, the CDR3 is TGCAGTGCTAGATCAGGAAACACCATATATTTT.

J is TRBJ2-1 and V is TRBV7-9; the match to TRBD1 covers 7 bases. CDR3 length: 12 amino acids. Germline V lookup: CDR1 SEHNR, CDR2 FQNEAQ (reference sequence). V shed 4 bases and J 7 bases; nucleotides not matched to a gene: 1. CDR3: CASSWDRNEQFF. The CDR3 DNA reads as TGTGCCAGCAGCTGGGACAGAAATGAGCAGTTCTTC.